Listed below are T cell receptor beta chains from one sample, sequenced in a study of untreated major depressive disorder. TCRdb's table, derived via immunoSEQ multiplex PCR, lists solely in-frame clones and lacks some. The sample lists 25,000 to 30,000 clones, approximately 90% occurring once. The sequencing sample was made of CD4+ T cells from PBMCs. The receptor source for this set is a woman under 40 with major depressive disorder. Each CDR3 is given with its conserved first and last residue. D genes are given only for firm matches. Size values are once, few and many counts, or a class for expanded clones, and some rows have none.

J gene	D gene	V gene	clone size	CDR3 protein	CDR3 DNA
TRBJ2-7	.	TRBV6-5	.	CASRRTSRGEQYF	TGTGCCAGCAGGCGGACTTCCCGGGGAGAGCAGTACTTC
TRBJ2-1	.	TRBV7-9	.	CASSLSRNWGLGGNEQFF	TGTGCCAGCAGCTTGTCCCGGAATTGGGGACTTGGAGGCAATGAGCAGTTCTTC
TRBJ1-1	.	TRBV19	once	CASSIGARTYTEAFF	TGTGCCAGTAGTATAGGGGCCCGGACCTACACTGAAGCTTTCTTT
TRBJ1-1	.	TRBV5-1	.	CASSPGPSVNTEAFF	TGCGCCAGCAGCCCCGGGCCCAGCGTGAACACTGAAGCTTTCTTT
TRBJ2-6	.	TRBV9	.	CASSVARYNPGANVLTF	TGTGCCAGCAGCGTAGCAAGATATAACCCTGGGGCCAACGTCCTGACTTTC
TRBJ2-7	.	TRBV20-1	.	CSAGGGREQYF	TGCAGTGCCGGGGGCGGGCGGGAGCAGTACTTC
TRBJ1-2	TRBD1	TRBV19	.	CASSSTTGDNYGYTF	TGTGCCAGTAGTTCCACGACAGGGGATAACTATGGCTACACCTTC
TRBJ2-1	.	TRBV6-6	.	CASSYEVVRQFF	TGTGCCAGCAGTTACGAAGTGGTGCGGCAGTTCTTC
TRBJ1-2	.	TRBV6-1	once	CASSEDGRWDYGYTF	TGTGCCAGCAGTGAAGACGGCAGGTGGGACTATGGCTACACCTTC
TRBJ2-7	.	TRBV27	.	CASSRTDGAGAQYF	TGTGCCAGCAGCCGCACGGACGGGGCTGGTGCGCAGTACTTC
TRBJ2-2	.	TRBV10-2	.	CASSGSFWFGTGELFF	TGCGCCAGCAGTGGGAGCTTTTGGTTCGGCACCGGGGAGCTGTTTTTT
TRBJ2-7	.	TRBV28	.	CASSLYPQGSSYEQYF	TGTGCCAGCAGTTTATATCCTCAGGGGAGTTCCTACGAGCAGTACTTC
TRBJ2-1	.	TRBV9	.	CASSHTGTSDNEQFF	TGTGCCAGCAGCCATACCGGGACGTCGGACAATGAGCAGTTCTTC
TRBJ1-2	TRBD1	TRBV7-9	.	CASSIDWGQGNGYTF	TGTGCCAGCAGCATAGATTGGGGACAGGGGAATGGCTACACCTTC
TRBJ2-1	.	TRBV2	.	CASRPIGWGEQFF	TGTGCCAGCAGACCTATAGGGTGGGGTGAGCAGTTCTTC
TRBJ2-7	.	TRBV6-5	.	CASSRVLTREQYF	TGTGCCAGCAGCCGGGTCCTAACGCGGGAGCAGTACTTC
TRBJ2-3	.	TRBV27	once	CASSLGVLPAADTQYF	TGTGCCAGCAGTTTAGGGGTACTCCCCGCGGCAGATACGCAGTATTTT
TRBJ2-1	.	TRBV18	.	CASSPRAVSYNEQFF	TGTGCCAGCTCACCACGGGCTGTCTCCTACAATGAGCAGTTCTTC
TRBJ1-1	.	TRBV5-4	.	CASSPPQGEAEAFF	TGTGCCAGCAGCCCCCCTCAGGGAGAGGCTGAAGCTTTCTTT
TRBJ2-7	.	TRBV5-4	.	CASSLGLSSSYEQYF	TGTGCCAGCAGCTTGGGACTATCGAGCTCCTACGAGCAGTACTTC
TRBJ2-1	TRBD2	TRBV11-3	.	CASSLTSGSYNEQFF	TGTGCCAGCAGCCTTACTAGCGGGAGCTACAATGAGCAGTTCTTC
TRBJ2-2	TRBD1	TRBV19	.	CASTGQGADAGELFF	TGTGCCAGTACTGGGCAGGGGGCCGACGCCGGGGAGCTGTTTTTT
TRBJ2-5	.	TRBV7-8	.	CASSRLRLLGAQETQYF	TGTGCCAGCAGCCGACTTCGACTCCTAGGAGCCCAAGAGACCCAGTACTTC
TRBJ1-2	.	TRBV28	once	CASSPVGNYGYTF	TGTGCCAGCAGTCCCGTAGGCAACTATGGCTACACCTTC
TRBJ2-1	.	TRBV2	.	CASSGMTFYNEQFF	TGTGCCAGCAGTGGGATGACATTTTACAATGAGCAGTTCTTC
TRBJ1-1	.	TRBV12-5	few	CASGFTGDTEAFF	TGTGCTAGTGGTTTCACTGGAGACACTGAAGCTTTCTTT
TRBJ2-4	TRBD2	TRBV5-1	.	CASSLARGGKNIQYF	TGCGCCAGCAGCTTGGCCCGGGGGGGCAAAAACATTCAGTACTTC
TRBJ1-1	.	TRBV28	.	CASSGVSWSAEAEAFF	TGTGCCAGCAGTGGGGTCAGTTGGAGTGCGGAGGCTGAAGCTTTCTTT
TRBJ1-2	.	TRBV28	.	CASSAGPGGYTF	TGTGCCAGCAGCGCAGGCCCCGGGGGCTACACCTTC
TRBJ2-1	.	TRBV18	.	CASSPGVQFQLTKNNEQFF	TGTGCCAGCTCACCTGGCGTGCAGTTTCAACTTACTAAGAACAATGAGCAGTTCTTC
TRBJ2-3	.	TRBV2	.	CASSVAASTDTQYF	TGTGCCAGCAGTGTGGCGGCTTCCACAGATACGCAGTATTTT
TRBJ2-3	.	TRBV10-2	.	CASSEFPDTQYF	TGCGCCAGCAGTGAGTTCCCAGATACGCAGTATTTT
TRBJ2-1	TRBD2	TRBV7-8	.	CASSLRRESGNEQFF	TGTGCCAGCAGCTTACGGCGGGAGTCGGGCAATGAGCAGTTCTTC
TRBJ2-5	TRBD2	TRBV2	.	CASSGTSGGTQYF	TGTGCCAGCAGCGGGACTAGCGGGGGGACCCAGTACTTC
TRBJ2-7	.	TRBV18	.	CASSPPNTYEQYF	TGTGCCAGCTCCCCCCCTAACACCTACGAGCAGTACTTC
TRBJ2-7	TRBD1	TRBV6-5	.	CASSYSGQGTYEQYF	TGTGCCAGCAGTTACTCGGGACAGGGGACCTACGAGCAGTACTTC
TRBJ2-7	.	TRBV6-1	.	CASTEGGGAYEQYF	TGTGCCAGCACCGAAGGAGGCGGAGCCTACGAGCAGTACTTC
TRBJ2-7	.	TRBV2	once	CASSHTYEQYF	TGTGCCAGCAGCCACACCTACGAGCAGTACTTC
TRBJ2-1	TRBD2	TRBV5-1	.	CASSLAGGIDEQFF	TGCGCCAGCAGCTTGGCGGGAGGAATCGATGAGCAGTTCTTC
TRBJ1-1	.	TRBV10-3	.	CAINQAGLSNTEAFF	TGTGCCATCAACCAGGCGGGACTCTCGAACACTGAAGCTTTCTTT
TRBJ2-1	TRBD2	TRBV6-8	.	CASSYEREGRICEQFF	TGTGCCAGCAGTTACGAGCGGGAGGGCCGTATTTGTGAGCAGTTCTTC
TRBJ2-5	.	TRBV20-1	.	CSAVQWETQYF	TGCAGTGCAGTGCAATGGGAGACCCAGTACTTC
TRBJ1-5	.	TRBV4-2	.	CASSPEGAGNQPQHF	TGTGCCAGCAGCCCAGAGGGTGCAGGGAATCAGCCCCAGCATTTT
TRBJ2-3	TRBD2	TRBV9	.	CASSVAGGSTDTQYF	TGTGCCAGCAGCGTAGCGGGGGGAAGCACAGATACGCAGTATTTT
TRBJ2-5	.	TRBV7-2	.	CASTQGLGKETQYF	TGTGCCAGCACCCAGGGCCTGGGCAAAGAGACCCAGTACTTC
TRBJ2-2	TRBD2	TRBV13	.	CASSSYSGRWYTGELFF	TGTGCCAGCAGCTCCTATAGCGGGAGGTGGTACACCGGGGAGCTGTTTTTT
TRBJ2-6	.	TRBV15	.	CATSPFGRGANVLTF	TGTGCCACCAGCCCATTTGGTCGGGGGGCCAACGTCCTGACTTTC